This paragraph covers one TCR beta chain sequence. The antigen remains unidentified. Germline-derived CDR1 and CDR2 are SQVTM and ANQGSEA. V gave up 6 bases and J gave up 9 bases; unmatched junction bases: 10. This CDR3 has 12 residues. This specimen comes from a study of T cells in narcolepsy. Study results and limitations: Blood of same and different patients, but not healthy controls, reportedly held recurring autoreactive clonotypes.

Libraries were prepared by immunoSEQ multiplex PCR; TCRdb keeps only in-frame clonotypes and omits some of them. The table lists just under 35,000 clones, around 80% of them singletons. The sequence was collected from a human donor in good health. What was sequenced was memory (CD45RA-) CD4+ T cells from blood. The chain employs TRBV29-1 and TRBJ2-7; 8 positions match TRBD1. The CDR3 bases are TGCAGCGTCGGACAGGGAGGTTTCGGGCAGTACTTC. Amino acids: CSVGQGGFGQYF.